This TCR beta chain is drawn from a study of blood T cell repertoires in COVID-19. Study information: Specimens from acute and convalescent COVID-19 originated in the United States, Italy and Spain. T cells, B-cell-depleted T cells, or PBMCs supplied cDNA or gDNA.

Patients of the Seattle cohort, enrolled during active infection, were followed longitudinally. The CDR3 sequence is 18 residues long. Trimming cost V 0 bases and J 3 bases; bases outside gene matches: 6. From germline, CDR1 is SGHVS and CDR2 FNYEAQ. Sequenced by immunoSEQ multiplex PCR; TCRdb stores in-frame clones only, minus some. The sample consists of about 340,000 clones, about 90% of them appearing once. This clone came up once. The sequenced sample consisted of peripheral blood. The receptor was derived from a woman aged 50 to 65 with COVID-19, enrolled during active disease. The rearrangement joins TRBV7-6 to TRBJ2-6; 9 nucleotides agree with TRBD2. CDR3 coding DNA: TGTGCCAGCAGCTTAGCCGCGGGACTAGCAGATGGGGCCAACGTCCTGACTTTC. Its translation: CASSLAAGLADGANVLTF.